This T cell receptor (beta chain) derives from a study of PD-L1 blockade in urothelial cancer. Study as a whole: Most patients, twenty-five of 29, were males with bladder-origin cancer. Blood analyses occurred 3 weeks (second dose) and 6 weeks post treatment start.

This clone occurred a few times. Its antigen is currently unknown. The protocol was immunoSEQ multiplex PCR, while the TCRdb copy is restricted to in-frame clones and leaves out a portion. The data contain approximately 86,000 clones, 70% to 90% of them singletons. The time point denotes: pretreatment peripheral blood. The length of the CDR3 is 14 residues. Germline-derived CDR1 and CDR2 are SEHNR and FQNEAQ (reference sequence). V shed 0 bases and J shed 6 bases, with 12 bases lying between them. General study results and limits: Pretreatment TCR clonality in blood under the median foretold superior survival. Those with durable benefit had larger increases in tumor-associated blood clones at 3 weeks.

The source of this sequence is a man between 40 and 49 years old with urothelial cancer. The chain has TRBV7-9 and TRBJ2-7, with unresolved D. Specimen: PBMCs, collected around atezolizumab (anti-PD-L1) treatment. The chain's CDR3 is CASSLASPSLEQYF. The CDR3 DNA is TGTGCCAGCAGCTTAGCTAGCCCTTCTCTCGAGCAGTACTTC.